The sequence of this T cell receptor beta chain was determined in a study of T cell responses to AZD1222 COVID-19 vaccine. Findings and caveats of the study: Repertoire sampling occurred only after the peak T cell response. Vaccine-related CD4 TCRs covered spike, predominating at 160-218 and 743-854. Targets within unmutated variant regions were reportedly found for nearly half of spike-specific TCRs.

Only in-frame clones appear in the TCRdb table, and some are missing; sequencing was by immunoSEQ multiplex PCR. This sample carries 130,000 to 150,000 clones, 91% of them seen once, and the ten largest clones take 4% to 6%. Per the germline V gene, CDR1 is SGHVS and CDR2 is FQNEAQ. The CDR3 contains 16 residues. Trimming cost V 2 bases and J 4 bases; bases outside gene matches: 6. Comment on this clone: What it binds is not known.

This TCR was recovered from an adult in good health. The V and J genes are TRBV7-8 and TRBJ2-5, with 11 bases lining up with TRBD2. This specimen consisted of peripheral blood, obtained on day 0 of AZD1222 vaccination. The CDR3 sequence: CASSLWRLAGRETQYF. CDR3 bases: TGTGCCAGCAGCTTATGGCGACTAGCGGGACGAGAGACCCAGTACTTC.